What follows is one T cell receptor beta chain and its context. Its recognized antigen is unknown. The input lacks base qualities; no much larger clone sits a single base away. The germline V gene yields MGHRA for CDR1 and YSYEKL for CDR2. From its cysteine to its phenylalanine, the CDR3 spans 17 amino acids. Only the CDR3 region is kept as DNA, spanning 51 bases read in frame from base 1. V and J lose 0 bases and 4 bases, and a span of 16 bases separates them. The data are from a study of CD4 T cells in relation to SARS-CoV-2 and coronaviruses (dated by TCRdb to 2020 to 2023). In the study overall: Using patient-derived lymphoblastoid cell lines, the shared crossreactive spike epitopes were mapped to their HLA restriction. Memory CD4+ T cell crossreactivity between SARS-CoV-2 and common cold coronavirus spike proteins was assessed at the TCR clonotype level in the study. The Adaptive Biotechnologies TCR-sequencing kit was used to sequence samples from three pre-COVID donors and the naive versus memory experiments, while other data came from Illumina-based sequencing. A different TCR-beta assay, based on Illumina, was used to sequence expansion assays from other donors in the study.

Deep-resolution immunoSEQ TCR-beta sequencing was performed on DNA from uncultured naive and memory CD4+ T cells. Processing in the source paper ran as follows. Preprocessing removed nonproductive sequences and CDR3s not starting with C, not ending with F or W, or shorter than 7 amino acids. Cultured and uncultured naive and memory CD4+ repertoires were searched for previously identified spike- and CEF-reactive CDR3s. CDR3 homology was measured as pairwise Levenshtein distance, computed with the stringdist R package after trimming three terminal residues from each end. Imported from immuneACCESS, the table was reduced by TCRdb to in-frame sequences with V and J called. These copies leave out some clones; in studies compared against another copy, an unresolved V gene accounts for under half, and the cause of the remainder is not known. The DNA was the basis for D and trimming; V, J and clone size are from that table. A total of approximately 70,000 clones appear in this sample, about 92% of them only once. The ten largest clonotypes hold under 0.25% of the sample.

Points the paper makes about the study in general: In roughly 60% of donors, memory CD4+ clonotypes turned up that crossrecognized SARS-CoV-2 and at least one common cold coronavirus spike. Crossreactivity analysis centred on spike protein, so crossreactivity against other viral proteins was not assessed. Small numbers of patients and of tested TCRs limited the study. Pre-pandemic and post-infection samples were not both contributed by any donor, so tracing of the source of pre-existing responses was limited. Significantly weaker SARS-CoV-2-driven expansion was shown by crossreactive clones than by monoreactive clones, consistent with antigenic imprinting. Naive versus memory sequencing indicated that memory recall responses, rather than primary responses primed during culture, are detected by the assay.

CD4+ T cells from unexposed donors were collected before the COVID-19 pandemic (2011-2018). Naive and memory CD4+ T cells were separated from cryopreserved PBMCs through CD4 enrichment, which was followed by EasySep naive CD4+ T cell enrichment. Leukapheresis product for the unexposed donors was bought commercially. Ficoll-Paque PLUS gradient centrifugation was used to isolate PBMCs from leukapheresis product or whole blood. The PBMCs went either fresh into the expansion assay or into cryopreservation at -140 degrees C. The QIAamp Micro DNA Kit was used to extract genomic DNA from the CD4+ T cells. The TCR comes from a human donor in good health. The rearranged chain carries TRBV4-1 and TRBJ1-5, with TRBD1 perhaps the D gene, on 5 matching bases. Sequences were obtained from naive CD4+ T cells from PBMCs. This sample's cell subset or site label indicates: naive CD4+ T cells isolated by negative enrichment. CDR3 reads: CASSQDGRGAGNQPQHF. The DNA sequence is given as TGCGCCAGCAGCCAAGACGGTCGAGGGGCTGGAAATCAGCCCCAGCATTTT.